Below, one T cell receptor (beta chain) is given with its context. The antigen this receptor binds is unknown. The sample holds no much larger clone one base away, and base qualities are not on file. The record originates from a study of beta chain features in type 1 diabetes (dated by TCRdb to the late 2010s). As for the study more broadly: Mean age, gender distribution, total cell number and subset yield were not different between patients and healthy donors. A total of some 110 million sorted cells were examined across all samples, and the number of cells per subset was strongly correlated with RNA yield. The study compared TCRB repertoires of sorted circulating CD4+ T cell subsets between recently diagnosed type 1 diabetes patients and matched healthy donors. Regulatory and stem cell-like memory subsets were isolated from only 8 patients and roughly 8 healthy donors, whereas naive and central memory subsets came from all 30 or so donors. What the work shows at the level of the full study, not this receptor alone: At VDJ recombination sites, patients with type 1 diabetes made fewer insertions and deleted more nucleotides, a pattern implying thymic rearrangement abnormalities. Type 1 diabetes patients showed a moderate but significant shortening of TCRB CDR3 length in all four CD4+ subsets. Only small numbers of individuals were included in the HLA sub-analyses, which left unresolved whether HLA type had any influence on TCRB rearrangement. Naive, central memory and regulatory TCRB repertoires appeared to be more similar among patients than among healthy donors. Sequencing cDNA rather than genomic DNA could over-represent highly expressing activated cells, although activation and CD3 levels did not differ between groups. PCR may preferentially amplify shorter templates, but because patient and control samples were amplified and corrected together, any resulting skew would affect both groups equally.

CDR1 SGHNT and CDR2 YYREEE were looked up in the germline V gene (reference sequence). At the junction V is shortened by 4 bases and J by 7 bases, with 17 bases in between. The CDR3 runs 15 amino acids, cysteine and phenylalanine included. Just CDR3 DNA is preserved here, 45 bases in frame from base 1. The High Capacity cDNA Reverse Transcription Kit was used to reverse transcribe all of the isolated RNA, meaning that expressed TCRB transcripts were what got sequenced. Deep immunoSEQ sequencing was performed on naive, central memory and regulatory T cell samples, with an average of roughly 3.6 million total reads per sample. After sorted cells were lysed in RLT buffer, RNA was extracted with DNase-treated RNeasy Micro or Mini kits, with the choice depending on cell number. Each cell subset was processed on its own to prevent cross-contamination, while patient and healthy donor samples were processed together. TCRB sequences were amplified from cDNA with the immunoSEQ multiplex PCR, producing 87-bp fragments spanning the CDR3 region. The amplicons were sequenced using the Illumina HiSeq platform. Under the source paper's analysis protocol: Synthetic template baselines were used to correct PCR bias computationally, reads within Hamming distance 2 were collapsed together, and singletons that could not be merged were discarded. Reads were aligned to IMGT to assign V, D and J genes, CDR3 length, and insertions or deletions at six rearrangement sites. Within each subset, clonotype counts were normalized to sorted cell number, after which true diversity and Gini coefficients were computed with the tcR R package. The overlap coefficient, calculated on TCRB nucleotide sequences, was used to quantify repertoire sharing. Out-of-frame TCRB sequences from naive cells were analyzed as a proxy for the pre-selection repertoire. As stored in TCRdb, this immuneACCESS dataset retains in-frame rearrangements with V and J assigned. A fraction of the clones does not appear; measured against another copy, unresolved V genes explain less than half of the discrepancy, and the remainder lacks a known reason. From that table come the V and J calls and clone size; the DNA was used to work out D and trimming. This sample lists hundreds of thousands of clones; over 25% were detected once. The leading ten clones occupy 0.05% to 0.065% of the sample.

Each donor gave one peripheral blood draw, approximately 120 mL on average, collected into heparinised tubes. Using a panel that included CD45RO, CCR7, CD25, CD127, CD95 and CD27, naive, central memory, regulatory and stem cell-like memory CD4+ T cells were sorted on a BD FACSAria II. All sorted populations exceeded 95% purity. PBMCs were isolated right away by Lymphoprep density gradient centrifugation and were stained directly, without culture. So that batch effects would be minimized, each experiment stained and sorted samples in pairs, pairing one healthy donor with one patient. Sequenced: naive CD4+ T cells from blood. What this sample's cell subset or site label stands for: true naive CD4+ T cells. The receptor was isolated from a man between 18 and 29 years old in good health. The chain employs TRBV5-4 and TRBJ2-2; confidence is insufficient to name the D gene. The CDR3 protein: CASSPGPGSGGELFF. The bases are TGTGCCAGCAGCCCAGGACCAGGTTCGGGCGGGGAGCTGTTTTTT.